One sample yielded the 21 T cell receptor beta chains listed below, sequenced in a study of blood T cell repertoires in COVID-19. The table came from immunoSEQ multiplex PCR; TCRdb's copy has only in-frame clones and leaves some out. The table lists 270,000 or so clones, 82% of them singletons. Sequenced material: peripheral blood. The receptors were sampled from a woman under 30 with acute or convalescent COVID-19.

The table lists this clone with a count of one. The chain links TRBV19 to TRBJ2-3, with D possibly matching TRBD1 (6 bases). This CDR3 region has 17 residues. V was shortened by 1 base and J by 0 bases, with 14 bases between the two germline ends. CDR1 and CDR2 (germline): LNHDA, SQIVND (reference sequence). The CDR3 DNA reads TGTGCCAGTAGTATAGCCCTCACAGGGTCTAGCACAGATACGCAGTATTTT. It specifies CASSIALTGSSTDTQYF.

CDR3 in DNA: TGTGCCAGCAGCCAAGCCTCGACAGATCCCACAGATACGCAGTATTTT. This gives the protein CASSQASTDPTDTQYF. The chain uses TRBV5-4 and TRBJ2-3; D may be TRBD1 (5 bases). Germline lookup yields CDR1 SGHNT and CDR2 YYREEE (reference sequence). Trimming took off 4 bases at V and 2 bases at J, with 17 bases between the two ends. The CDR3 has 16 amino acids.

The V and J genes are TRBV7-2 and TRBJ2-3; maybe TRBD2 (6 bases). The germline V gene encodes CDR1 SGHTA and CDR2 FQGNSA. The CDR3 contains 15 residues. V lost 4 bases and J 2 bases, leaving 13 bases between the germline ends. CDR3 nucleotides: TGTGCCAGCAGCTCCGGGAGCCTTGCCACAGATACGCAGTATTTT. Its translation: CASSSGSLATDTQYF.

The chain is built from TRBV7-2 and TRBJ2-5; 9 positions agree with TRBD1. Trimming took 5 bases from V and 6 from J; bases not matched to a gene: 16. Germline CDR1 is SGHTA and CDR2 is FQGNSA. The CDR3 has 17 residues. CDR3 residues: CASSPRRGQGERQTQYF. CDR3 nucleotides: TGTGCCAGCAGCCCTCGTAGGGGACAGGGTGAGAGGCAGACCCAGTACTTC.

This clone appeared a single time. The V call is TRBV4-2, the J call TRBJ2-7; TRBD1 agrees at 10 bases. Per the germline V gene, CDR1 is LGHNA and CDR2 is YNFKEQ. The CDR3 is made up of 15 amino acids. J gave up 3 bases and V 0 bases, and 2 bases lay outside the gene matches. Written as DNA, the CDR3 is TGTGCCAGCAGCCAAGAAAGGGACAGGGGCTACGAGCAGTACTTC. Amino acid sequence: CASSQERDRGYEQYF.

This clone appeared once. The chain links TRBV5-1 to TRBJ1-1, with 9 bases aligning to TRBD1. V trimming: 0 bases; J trimming: 5 bases; junction bases outside the gene matches: 8. The CDR3 consists of 16 residues. The germline gives CDR1 SGHRS, CDR2 YFSETQ. CDR3 coding DNA: TGCGCCAGCAGCTTGGGGGACAGGGAAGTGGGGACTGAAGCTTTCTTT. Translating gives CASSLGDREVGTEAFF.

The V call is TRBV19, the J call TRBJ2-7; D is unresolved. CDR3 size: 14 residues. Trimming stripped 3 bases from V and 1 base from J, with 10 bases between. Germline V gene data show CDR1 as LNHDA and CDR2 as SQIVND (reference sequence). In DNA, the CDR3 is TGTGCCAGTAGTATGCGTTCTGTTTCCTACGAGCAGTACTTC. As protein: CASSMRSVSYEQYF.

The rearrangement joins TRBV19 to TRBJ1-6; 7 bases map to TRBD1. The V and J ends lost 4 bases and 7 bases, in that order; junction bases with no gene match: 4. This CDR3 has 14 amino acids. Germline values: CDR1 LNHDA, CDR2 SQIVND (reference sequence). CDR3 sequence reads: CASSTGQRNSPLHF. The CDR3 nucleotides are TGTGCCAGTAGTACGGGACAGAGGAATTCACCCCTCCACTTT. Full variable domain (outside the CDR3, taken from reference TRBV19 and TRBJ1-6): DGGITQSPKYLFRKEGQNVTLSCEQNLNHDAMYWYRQDPGQGLRLIYYSQIVNDFQKGDIAEGYSVSREKKESFPLTVTSAQKNPTAFYLCASSTGQRNSPLHFGNGTRLTVT.

This clone was observed a few times. The V and J genes are TRBV25-1 and TRBJ1-6, with D perhaps TRBD1 (6 bases). Germline CDR1 and CDR2: MGHDK and SYGVNS. V was shortened by 6 bases and J by 0 bases, with 6 bases between the two germline ends. This CDR3 has 14 residues. The CDR3 DNA follows: TGTGCCAGCAGGGACAGCTCCTATAATTCACCCCTCCACTTT. This translates into CASRDSSYNSPLHF.

This clone was seen a handful of times. J is TRBJ2-1 and V is TRBV11-2; 8 bases are a match to TRBD1. V trimming: 2 bases; J trimming: 10 bases; junction bases outside the gene matches: 13. The V gene's germline CDR1 is SGHAT and CDR2 FQNNGV. The CDR3 is 16 amino acids. The CDR3 region has the DNA TGTGCCAGCAGCTTACTCCGGAGACAGGGGCCATGGGAGCAGTTCTTC. This codes for CASSLLRRQGPWEQFF.

The chain carries TRBV2 and TRBJ2-1; perhaps TRBD2 as D (7 bases). V lost 4 bases and J 10 bases, leaving 14 bases between the germline ends. CDR3 length equals 13 residues. Germline CDR1 reads SNHLY; CDR2 reads FYNNEI. The CDR3, as DNA: TGTGCCAGCAGTGTCCTAGAGGGGGGGGAGCAGTTCTTC. Encoded protein: CASSVLEGGEQFF.

This chain joins TRBV2 and TRBJ2-3; D perhaps matches TRBD2 (6 bases). Deletions cut 6 bases from V and 3 bases from J, with 19 bases between. This CDR3 comprises 16 residues. The germline V gene has CDR1 SNHLY and CDR2 FYNNEI. The chain's CDR3 is CASSPPSGGNTDTQYF. In DNA form, the CDR3 reads TGTGCCAGCAGCCCCCCCAGCGGAGGGAATACAGATACGCAGTATTTT.

This chain links TRBV2 with TRBJ1-1, with D unclear. V lost 8 bases, J lost 2 bases, and 9 bases lay in between. The CDR3 is made up of 12 amino acids. Germline CDR1 reads SNHLY; CDR2 reads FYNNEI. For the CDR3, the DNA is TGTGCCAGCTCAGAGGGAAACACTGAAGCTTTCTTT. It yields the protein CASSEGNTEAFF.

The chain recombines TRBV28 with TRBJ1-1; D not resolved. V gave up 2 bases and J gave up 8 bases, with 6 bases separating them. In germline, CDR1 is MDHEN, CDR2 SYDVKM. This CDR3 has 11 residues. The chain's CDR3 is CASSLAREAFF. DNA for the CDR3: TGTGCCAGCAGTTTAGCCAGGGAAGCTTTCTTT.

The rearrangement uses TRBV12-3 or TRBV12-4 and TRBJ1-2, with D uncertain. The CDR3 covers 12 residues. V was shortened by 3 bases and J by 8 bases, with 10 bases between the two germline ends. The CDR3 sequence is CASSFEGGGYTF. The DNA for the CDR3 is TGTGCCAGCAGTTTCGAGGGTGGGGGCTACACCTTC.

This clone was found once. The chain joins TRBV3-1 (or the pseudogene TRBV3-2) to TRBJ2-7, with 13 bases identical to TRBD2. In germline, CDR1 is LGHDT, CDR2 YNNKEL (reference sequence). With V trimmed by 3 bases and J by 2 bases, 7 bases remained unmatched. CDR3 length: 17 amino acids. CDR3 region: CASSHTSGRAWAYEQYF. In DNA, the CDR3 is TGTGCCAGCAGCCATACTAGCGGGAGGGCCTGGGCCTACGAGCAGTACTTC.

A few counts support this clone. The gene calls are TRBV28 and TRBJ1-1; possibly TRBD1 for D (5 bases). V lost 6 bases to trimming and J lost 0 bases, with 8 bases between them. The CDR3 runs 13 residues. Germline CDR1 MDHEN, CDR2 SYDVKM. The DNA for the CDR3 is TGTGCCAGCAGACAACAGGTGAACACTGAAGCTTTCTTT. It encodes CASRQQVNTEAFF.

This clone was seen a few times. This chain connects TRBV2 to TRBJ1-4; the D is unclear. The length of the CDR3 is 14 residues. Trimming stripped 5 bases from V and 5 bases from J, with 12 bases between. In germline, CDR1 is SNHLY, CDR2 FYNNEI. CDR3 DNA: TGTGCCAGCAGTCTCCGGTCCGGGAATGAAAAACTGTTTTTT. Amino acid sequence: CASSLRSGNEKLFF.

This chain uses TRBV7-2 with TRBJ2-7; weak D call: TRBD1 (5 bases). V was clipped by 2 bases and J by 0 bases, with 17 bases between them. The CDR3 runs to 17 residues. CDR1 and CDR2 from the germline V gene are SGHTA and FQGNSA. CDR3 nucleotide sequence: TGTGCCAGCAGCTTAAAAGGGTCAGCAGGGTCCTCCTACGAGCAGTACTTC. Protein product: CASSLKGSAGSSYEQYF.

V gene TRBV18 combines with J gene TRBJ2-5, with D unclear. This CDR3 contains 15 residues. V gave up 0 bases and J gave up 2 bases, with 10 bases separating them. Germline V gives CDR1 KGHSH, CDR2 LQKENI. The CDR3 DNA reads TGTGCCAGCTCACCACCGTCAGGCTATCAAGAGACCCAGTACTTC. Translation: CASSPPSGYQETQYF.

The genes are TRBV7-2 and TRBJ2-5; 7 bases are a match to TRBD1. Unmatched junction bases numbered 4, after V lost 7 bases and J lost 2 bases. This CDR3 comprises 13 residues. Looked up from germline, CDR1 is SGHTA and CDR2 is FQGNSA. The CDR3 coding sequence is TGTGCCAGCATGAGGGGGCCTCAAGAGACCCAGTACTTC. Its translation: CASMRGPQETQYF.